The 20 T cell receptor beta chains given below trace back to one sample, sequenced in a study of cytomegalovirus exposure and HLA in healthy donors. The PCR employed 60 Vbeta primers together with 13 Jbeta primers. The protocol was immunoSEQ multiplex PCR, while the TCRdb copy is restricted to in-frame clones and leaves out a portion. The repertoire holds 70,000 to 100,000 clones, with 65% as singletons. Sequences were obtained from PBMCs. These receptors were taken from a woman aged 50 to 60 in good health and CMV-seropositive.

CDR3 DNA: TGTGCCAGTAGGCCGGGACAGGGGGCATATAGCAATCAGCCCCAGCATTTT. Protein: CASRPGQGAYSNQPQHF. The chain uses TRBV19 and TRBJ1-5, with 12 bases that match TRBD1. Trimming cost V 6 bases and J 0 bases; bases outside gene matches: 6. Per germline, CDR1 LNHDA and CDR2 SQIVND (reference sequence). CDR3 length: 17 amino acids.

This chain links TRBV28 with TRBJ1-4; 8 nucleotides agree with TRBD1. This CDR3 is 14 amino acids long. CDR1 and CDR2 (germline): MDHEN, SYDVKM. V lost 4 bases to trimming and J lost 8 bases; unmatched junction nucleotides: 6. CDR3 in amino acids: CASSSPGGEEKLFF. Here the CDR3 DNA reads TGTGCCAGCAGTTCCCCAGGGGGCGAGGAAAAACTGTTTTTT.

The genes are TRBV28 and TRBJ1-2; no definite D call. There are 12 residues in the CDR3. Germline CDR1 is MDHEN and CDR2 is SYDVKM. V lost 6 bases and J 4 bases, leaving 9 bases between the germline ends. The CDR3 sequence is CASSPQIYGYTF. Written as DNA, the CDR3 is TGTGCCAGCAGCCCCCAGATCTATGGCTACACCTTC.

This chain uses TRBV19 with TRBJ1-6; possibly TRBD1 for D (6 bases). The CDR3 is made up of 14 amino acids. V was pared by 6 bases and J by 6 bases, with 12 bases between. Germline V lookup: CDR1 LNHDA, CDR2 SQIVND (reference sequence). CDR3 sequence reads: CASSHGQFNSPLHF. The DNA of the CDR3 is TGTGCCAGTAGCCATGGACAGTTTAATTCACCCCTCCACTTT.

The rearrangement links TRBV5-6 to TRBJ1-6; D perhaps matches TRBD1 (6 bases). The CDR3 totals 15 residues. Trimming removed 1 base from V and 4 bases from J, with 9 bases in between. Germline CDR1 SGHDT, CDR2 YYEEEE. The DNA of the CDR3 is TGTGCCAGCAGCTTGAGGACAGAGTATAATTCACCCCTCCACTTT. Its translation: CASSLRTEYNSPLHF.

The chain combines TRBV6-7 with TRBJ1-5, with D maybe TRBD1 (6 bases). TRBV6-7 is an open reading frame, and its role is uncertain. The CDR3 consists of 20 residues. Trimming pared 0 bases from V and 7 bases from J, leaving 28 bases between. For the CDR3, the DNA is TGTGCCAGCAGTTACTCGAAAGCCGGGGGGCCAGAGATAAGGGGACAGCCCCAGCATTTT. Translation: CASSYSKAGGPEIRGQPQHF.

The J gene is TRBJ2-5, the V gene TRBV11-1; TRBD1 agrees at 7 bases. The junction had 3 bases not matched to a gene; V was cut back by 0 bases and J by 5 bases. This CDR3 has 14 amino acids. Germline V CDR1 and CDR2: SGHAT, FQDESV (reference sequence). CDR3 protein: CASSLAGGAETQYF. In DNA, the CDR3 is TGTGCCAGCAGCTTAGCAGGGGGCGCGGAGACCCAGTACTTC.

The V gene is TRBV7-8, the J gene TRBJ2-1, with 11 bases identical to TRBD2. Trimming took 2 bases from V and 3 from J; bases not matched to a gene: 3. Germline CDR1 is SGHVS and CDR2 is FQNEAQ. The CDR3 covers 16 residues. DNA of the CDR3: TGTGCCAGCAGCTTAAGTAGCGGGGGGGGCTACAATGAGCAGTTCTTC. Protein product: CASSLSSGGGYNEQFF.

The rearrangement links TRBV5-1 to TRBJ2-3; D call uncertain. Between the trimmed V and J ends, which lost 4 bases and 6 bases, there was a span of 15 bases. Germline CDR1 and CDR2: SGHRS and YFSETQ. This CDR3 comprises 14 residues. The CDR3 sequence is CASSPFPRVDTQYF. The CDR3, as DNA: TGCGCCAGCAGCCCATTCCCCCGGGTCGATACGCAGTATTTT.

The genes are TRBV15 and TRBJ1-1; the match to TRBD1 covers 10 bases. Trimming at V came to 3 bases and at J to 1 base, leaving 5 bases not matched to a gene. Germline CDR1 reads LNHNV; CDR2 reads YYDKDF (reference sequence). This CDR3 is 16 amino acids long. The CDR3: CATSSSGTGANTEAFF. The CDR3 coding sequence is TGTGCCACCAGCAGCTCCGGGACAGGGGCGAACACTGAAGCTTTCTTT.

The V and J genes are TRBV5-1 and TRBJ2-5, with D maybe TRBD1 (6 bases). Germline V gives CDR1 SGHRS, CDR2 YFSETQ. This CDR3 contains 14 residues. V gave up 2 bases and J gave up 2 bases, with 10 bases separating them. The CDR3 nucleotides read TGCGCCAGCAGCTTCCAAGGGGGACAAGAGACCCAGTACTTC. This translates into CASSFQGGQETQYF.

This clone showed up just a few times. The chain combines TRBV7-3 with TRBJ1-2; D possibly corresponds to TRBD1 (6 bases). Per germline, CDR1 SGHTA and CDR2 FQGTGA. Trimming removed 3 bases from V and 7 bases from J, with 12 bases in between. The CDR3 sequence is 13 residues long. CDR3 coding DNA: TGTGCCAGCAGCTTGGGGGGGGCTACTGGCTACACCTTC. Protein sequence: CASSLGGATGYTF.

This CDR3 reads CASSLKGLRDHEQYF. The CDR3 coding sequence is TGTGCCAGCAGTTTGAAGGGGCTGCGGGATCACGAGCAGTACTTC. The gene calls are TRBV27 and TRBJ2-7, with a weak D call TRBD2 (6 bases). CDR1 MNHEY and CDR2 SMNVEV come from the germline V gene (reference sequence). The CDR3 is 15 residues long. V was clipped by 3 bases and J by 5 bases, with 17 bases between them.

The chain joins TRBV19 to TRBJ1-5, with unresolved D. The V gene lost 7 bases and the J gene lost 5 bases, with 15 bases spanning the gap. The CDR3 sequence is 14 residues long. CDR1 and CDR2 (germline): LNHDA, SQIVND (reference sequence). CDR3 protein: CASTSGRAYQPQHF. The CDR3 nucleotides read TGTGCCAGTACCTCGGGGAGGGCGTATCAGCCCCAGCATTTT.

The chain joins TRBV28 to TRBJ1-2; TRBD1 matches 7 bases. CDR3 size: 14 residues. Germline-derived CDR1 and CDR2 are MDHEN and SYDVKM. Trimming at V came to 2 bases and at J to 12 bases, leaving 12 bases not matched to a gene. CDR3 region: CASSLTGTALIDTF. In DNA form, the CDR3 reads TGTGCCAGCAGTTTAACCGGGACAGCGCTCATAGACACCTTC.

Regarding this clone: Other nucleotide sequences from this sample produce the same CDR3. V gene TRBV28 combines with J gene TRBJ1-1, with TRBD1 identical over 12 bases. Per germline, CDR1 MDHEN and CDR2 SYDVKM. Trimming cost V 3 bases and J 5 bases; bases outside gene matches: 4. This CDR3 region has 15 residues. The CDR3 reads CASSFPGQGATEAFF. CDR3 DNA sequence: TGTGCCAGCAGTTTCCCGGGACAGGGGGCGACTGAAGCTTTCTTT.

This clone was observed a handful of times. This chain uses TRBV28 with TRBJ1-1, with TRBD1 matching 7 bases. This CDR3 has 18 amino acids. V shed 1 base, J shed 7 bases, and the junction held 18 bases outside the gene matches. Germline CDR1 MDHEN, CDR2 SYDVKM. In DNA form, the CDR3 reads TGTGCCAGCAGTTTATCCTCTTGGACAGGTTCATCGTCCGGTGAAGCTTTCTTT. Protein sequence: CASSLSSWTGSSSGEAFF.

V and J are TRBV18 and TRBJ1-1, with a weak D call TRBD1 (5 bases). CDR3 length: 17 residues. Deletions cut 0 bases from V and 1 base from J, with 15 bases between. Looked up from germline, CDR1 is KGHSH and CDR2 is LQKENI. The CDR3 bases are TGTGCCAGCTCACCACCATTCGGGTCGGGGGAGAACACTGAAGCTTTCTTT. It specifies CASSPPFGSGENTEAFF.

The chain joins TRBV5-1 to TRBJ1-1; 9 bases line up with TRBD1. V lost 3 bases to trimming and J lost 5 bases; unmatched junction nucleotides: 5. Per the germline V gene, CDR1 is SGHRS and CDR2 is YFSETQ. There are 14 residues in the CDR3. The CDR3 DNA follows: TGCGCCAGCAGCTGGAACGGACAGGGGACTGAAGCTTTCTTT. Translated, it gives CASSWNGQGTEAFF. Supplemented by reference TRBV5-1 and TRBJ1-1, the full variable domain reads KAGVTQTPRYLIKTRGQQVTLSCSPISGHRSVSWYQQTPGQGLQFLFEYFSETQRNKGNFPGRFSGRQFSNSRSEMNVSTLELGDSALYLCASSWNGQGTEAFFGQGTRLTVV.

In this sample, this clone turned up once. The chain uses TRBV27 and TRBJ1-5; D is undetermined. CDR1 and CDR2 from the germline V gene are MNHEY and SMNVEV (reference sequence). The CDR3 is made up of 17 amino acids. With 6 bases removed from V and 1 base from J, the gap between germline ends came to 19 bases. The CDR3 nucleotides read TGTGCCAGCAGCTCCCGGGATCTGATTTCGAGCAATCAGCCCCAGCATTTT. It codes for CASSSRDLISSNQPQHF.